The source of this T cell receptor (beta chain) is a study of shared clonotypes between healthy human individuals. Study outcomes and limitations: Memory subsets generally showed smaller estimated richness than naive subsets did.

The table came from immunoSEQ multiplex PCR; TCRdb's copy has only in-frame clones and leaves some out. The sample carries about 730,000 clones, 72% recorded once. V lost 7 bases and J lost 5, with 12 bases in between. Germline values: CDR1 SQVTM, CDR2 ANQGSEA. This CDR3 is 12 amino acids long. On this clone: What it binds is not known.

This clonotype was obtained from a young woman in good health. V gene TRBV29-1 combines with J gene TRBJ2-1, with D maybe TRBD2 (6 bases). The sample consisted of memory CD4+ T cells sorted from blood. Subset reported: CD45RA-negative fraction. CDR3 sequence: CSAGEVDNEQFF. Written as DNA, the CDR3 is TGCAGCGCGGGGGAAGTTGACAATGAGCAGTTCTTC.